A single sample is the source of the 7 T cell receptor beta chains below, sequenced in a study of beta chain features in type 1 diabetes. Expressed TCRB transcripts were sequenced after all isolated RNA was converted to cDNA. Sequenced by immunoSEQ multiplex PCR; TCRdb stores in-frame clones only, minus some. The repertoire has 130,000 to 150,000 clones, about 50% of them found once; the top ten carry roughly 0.42%. The sample was Tregs from blood. The receptors originated from a man younger than 30 in good health.

The rearrangement links TRBV6-1 to TRBJ1-1, with 10 bases aligning to TRBD1. The CDR3 runs 13 residues. CDR1 is MNHNS, CDR2 SASEGT, per germline. With 6 bases clipped from V and 10 bases from J, the junction kept 8 bases outside the gene matches. CDR3: CASRLTGGGGAFF. The CDR3 DNA reads as TGTGCCAGCAGGTTGACAGGGGGCGGAGGAGCTTTCTTT.

This clone appeared a few times. The V call is TRBV9, the J call TRBJ1-1; 7 nucleotides align to TRBD1. The germline V gene encodes CDR1 SGDLS and CDR2 YYNGEE. V lost 3 bases and J lost 9; bases outside the gene matches: 8. The CDR3 consists of 13 residues. DNA for the CDR3: TGTGCCAGCAGCGCCGGGACAGCGTCTAAAGCTTTCTTT. It specifies CASSAGTASKAFF.

The V and J genes are TRBV18 and TRBJ2-7; a possible D gene is TRBD1 (5 bases). Germline V gene lookup returns CDR1 KGHSH and CDR2 LQKENI. The CDR3 loop spans 17 amino acids. Trimming shortened V by 6 bases and J by 0 bases, and 21 bases separated the two germline ends. The CDR3 coding sequence is TGTGCCAGCTCCCGCCTCCTTGACAGATCTAGCTCCTACGAGCAGTACTTC. Its protein is CASSRLLDRSSSYEQYF.

This sequence joins TRBV28 and TRBJ2-6; the match to TRBD1 covers 12 bases. This CDR3 region has 16 residues. Germline CDR1 reads MDHEN; CDR2 reads SYDVKM. Losses at the gene ends were 8 bases for V and 3 bases for J; bases not matched to a gene: 5. The CDR3 is CASGDRGRNGANVLTF. The CDR3 nucleotides read TGTGCCAGCGGGGACAGGGGGCGAAATGGGGCCAACGTCCTGACTTTC.

This clone was observed a few times. V gene TRBV28 combines with J gene TRBJ1-1; D is unresolved. The CDR3 covers 13 residues. The germline CDR1 and CDR2 sequences are MDHEN and SYDVKM. The V end lost 6 bases, the J end lost 5 bases, and 13 bases lay between the germline ends. CDR3: CASSRGLLTEAFF. CDR3 in DNA: TGTGCCAGCAGCCGAGGGTTGTTAACTGAAGCTTTCTTT. The entire variable domain, with the rest obtained from reference TRBV28 and TRBJ1-1, is as follows: DVKVTQSSRYLVKRTGEKVFLECVQDMDHENMFWYRQDPGLGLRLIYFSYDVKMKEKGDIPEGYSVSREKKERFSLILESASTNQTSMYLCASSRGLLTEAFFGQGTRLTVV.

The chain carries TRBV5-4 and TRBJ2-3, with 8 bases that match TRBD2. J gave up 5 bases and V 3 bases, and 11 bases lay outside the gene matches. The CDR3 extends over 16 amino acids. The germline V gene encodes CDR1 SGHNT and CDR2 YYREEE (reference sequence). The CDR3 coding sequence is TGTGCCAGCAGCTATACGGGACTAGTAAAGGGAGATACGCAGTATTTT. Encoded protein: CASSYTGLVKGDTQYF.

This chain links TRBV10-3 with TRBJ1-4; 8 bases match TRBD1. The trim removed 2 bases at V and 2 bases at J, leaving 1 base unmatched. Germline CDR1 is ENHRY and CDR2 is SYGVKD. The CDR3 is made up of 15 amino acids. In DNA, the CDR3 is TGTGCCATCAGTGAGCACAGGGGGACTAATGAAAAACTGTTTTTT. It encodes CAISEHRGTNEKLFF.